This T cell receptor beta chain was profiled in a study of blood T cell repertoires in COVID-19. Study details: Specimens from acute and convalescent COVID-19 originated in the United States, Italy and Spain. PBMCs, B-cell-depleted T cells, or T cells provided the cDNA or gDNA that made up the material.

CDR3 size: 16 residues. The germline gives CDR1 SGHNT, CDR2 YENEEA. The V end was cut by 2 bases, the J end by 6 bases, with 18 bases between. Methods used by the authors: Estimation of nucleated cell counts was performed using reference gene primer amplification. This table comes from immunoSEQ multiplex PCR, and its TCRdb copy is limited to in-frame clones, with some not included. D and trimming come from the DNA, and the V and J calls and clone size come from that table. The data hold 200,000 to 250,000 clones, with about 88% observed a single time. No more than 2 weeks before study entry, exposed participants had met a case of COVID-19. This clone came up once.

This sequence joins TRBV11-3 and TRBJ2-3, with a weak D call TRBD2 (7 bases). Sequencing used PBMCs or T cells enriched from blood (not recorded which). This receptor was identified in a woman aged 30 to 39 who had been exposed to COVID-19. CDR3 loop: CASSLIRGAAGDTQYF. The CDR3 coding sequence is TGTGCCAGCAGCTTAATCCGGGGGGCCGCGGGGGATACGCAGTATTTT.